This TCR beta chain was found in a study of T cell responses to AZD1222 COVID-19 vaccine. Measured with immunoSEQ multiplex PCR; TCRdb has only the in-frame clones, and not every one. The repertoire has about 100,000 clones, around 87% of them found once; the top ten carry under 4%. Trimming removed 1 base at V and 3 bases at J, with 11 bases between. From germline, CDR1 is LNHDA and CDR2 SQIVND (reference sequence). The CDR3 runs to 15 residues. This clone was recorded a few times. The chain carries TRBV19 and TRBJ2-3; D is undetermined. This sequence originates from an adult in good health. Sequencing used peripheral blood, obtained on day 0 of AZD1222 vaccination. As DNA, the CDR3 is TGTGCCAGTAGTATAGGGAAGGGCTCAACAGATACGCAGTATTTT. It codes for CASSIGKGSTDTQYF.